The following is a T cell receptor (beta chain) sequence with its context. One entry per CDR3 protein, called by TCRdb with MiXCR from the 5' RACE reads. The sample has 400,000 or so distinct CDR3 sequences, 20% seen once. The data are from a study of T-cell memory formation after mild COVID-19. The sequence was obtained from an adult woman who had mild COVID-19 (a few samples of this study predate the infection). Cell type and time point are not known. The sequenced sample consisted of PBMCs or a T cell subset sorted from them (not recorded which).

The DNA for the CDR3 is TGTGCCAGCAGCTACCGACAGGGGGCACTAGCTTTCTTT. Its translation: CASSYRQGALAFF. The chain links TRBV7-9 to TRBJ1-1, with 10 positions matching TRBD1. With V trimmed by 4 bases and J by 10 bases, 6 bases remained unmatched. Germline CDR1 and CDR2: SEHNR and FQNEAQ (reference sequence). The CDR3 loop spans 13 amino acids.